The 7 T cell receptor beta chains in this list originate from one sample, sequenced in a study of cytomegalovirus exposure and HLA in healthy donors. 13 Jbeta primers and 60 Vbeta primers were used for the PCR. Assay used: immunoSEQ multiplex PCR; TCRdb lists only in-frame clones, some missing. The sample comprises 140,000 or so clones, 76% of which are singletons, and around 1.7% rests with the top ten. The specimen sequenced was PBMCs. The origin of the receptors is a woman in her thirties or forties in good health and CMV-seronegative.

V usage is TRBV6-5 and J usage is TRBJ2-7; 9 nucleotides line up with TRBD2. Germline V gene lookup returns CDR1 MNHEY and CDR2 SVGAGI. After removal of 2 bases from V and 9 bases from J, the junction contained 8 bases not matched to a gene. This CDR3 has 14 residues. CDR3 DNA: TGTGCCAGCAGTTACCGGCTAGCGGGGATCGTGCAGTACTTC. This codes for CASSYRLAGIVQYF.

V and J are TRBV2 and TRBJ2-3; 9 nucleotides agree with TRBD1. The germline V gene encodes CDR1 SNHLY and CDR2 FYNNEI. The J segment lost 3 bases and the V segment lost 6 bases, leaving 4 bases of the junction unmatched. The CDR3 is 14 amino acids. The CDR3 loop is CASRQGARTDTQYF. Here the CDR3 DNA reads TGTGCCAGCAGACAGGGGGCTCGGACAGATACGCAGTATTTT.

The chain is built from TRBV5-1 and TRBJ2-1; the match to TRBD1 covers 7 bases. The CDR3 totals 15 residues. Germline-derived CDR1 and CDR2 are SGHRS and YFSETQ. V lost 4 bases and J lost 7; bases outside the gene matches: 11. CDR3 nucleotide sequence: TGCGCCAGCAGCGGGGACACTTCCAGGGGGAATGAGCAGTTCTTC. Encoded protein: CASSGDTSRGNEQFF.

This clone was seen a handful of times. CDR3 sequence: CASSLEAGVNEKLFF. The CDR3, as DNA: TGTGCCAGCAGCTTAGAGGCAGGGGTCAATGAAAAACTGTTTTTT. The V call is TRBV7-9, the J call TRBJ1-4, with a weak D call TRBD1 (6 bases). The V end was cut by 1 base, the J end by 5 bases, with 11 bases between. The germline gives CDR1 SEHNR, CDR2 FQNEAQ (reference sequence). The CDR3 covers 15 residues.

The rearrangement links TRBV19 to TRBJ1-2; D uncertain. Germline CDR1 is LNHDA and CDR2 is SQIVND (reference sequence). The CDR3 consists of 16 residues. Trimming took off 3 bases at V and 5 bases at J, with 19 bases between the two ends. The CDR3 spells CASSISWPEGGYGYTF. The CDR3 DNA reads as TGTGCCAGTAGTATCTCTTGGCCAGAGGGAGGTTATGGCTACACCTTC.

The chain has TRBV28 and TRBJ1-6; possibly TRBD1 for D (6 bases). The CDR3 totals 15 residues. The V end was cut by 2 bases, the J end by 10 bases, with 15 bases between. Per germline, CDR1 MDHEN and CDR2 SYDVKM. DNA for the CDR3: TGTGCCAGCAGTTTACCTAGACAGGTGACCTCACCCCTCCACTTT. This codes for CASSLPRQVTSPLHF.

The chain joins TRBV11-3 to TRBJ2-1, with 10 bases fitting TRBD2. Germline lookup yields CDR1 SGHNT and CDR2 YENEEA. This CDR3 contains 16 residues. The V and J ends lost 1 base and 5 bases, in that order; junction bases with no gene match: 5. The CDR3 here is CASSLGASGSHNEQFF. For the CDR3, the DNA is TGTGCCAGCAGCTTAGGAGCTAGCGGGAGCCACAATGAGCAGTTCTTC. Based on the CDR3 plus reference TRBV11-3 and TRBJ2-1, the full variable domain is EAGVVQSPRYKIIEKKQPVAFWCNPISGHNTLYWYLQNLGQGPELLIRYENEEAVDDSQLPKDRFSAERLKGVDSTLKIQPAELGDSAVYLCASSLGASGSHNEQFFGPGTRLTVL.